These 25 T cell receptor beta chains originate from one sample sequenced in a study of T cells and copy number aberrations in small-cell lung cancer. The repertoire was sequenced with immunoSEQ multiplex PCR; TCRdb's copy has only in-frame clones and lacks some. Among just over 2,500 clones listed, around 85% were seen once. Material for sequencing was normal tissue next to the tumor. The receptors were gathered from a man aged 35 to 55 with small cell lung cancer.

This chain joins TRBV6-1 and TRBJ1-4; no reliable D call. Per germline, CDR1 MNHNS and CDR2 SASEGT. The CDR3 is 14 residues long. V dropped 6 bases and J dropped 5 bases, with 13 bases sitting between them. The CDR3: CASSSTVYNEKLFF. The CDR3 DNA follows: TGTGCCAGCAGCTCGACGGTTTACAATGAAAAACTGTTTTTT.

The CDR3 protein is CASKGVGGTYEQYF. The CDR3 coding sequence is TGTGCCAGCAAGGGGGTAGGGGGCACCTACGAGCAGTACTTC. V usage is TRBV6-5 and J usage is TRBJ2-7, with 7 bases fitting TRBD1. This CDR3 spans 14 amino acids. V shed 7 bases and J 2 bases; nucleotides not matched to a gene: 8. Germline V lookup: CDR1 MNHEY, CDR2 SVGAGI.

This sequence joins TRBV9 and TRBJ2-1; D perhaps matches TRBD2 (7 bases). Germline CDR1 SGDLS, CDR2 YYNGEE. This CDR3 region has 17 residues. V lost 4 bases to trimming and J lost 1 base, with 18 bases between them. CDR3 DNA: TGTGCCAGCAGCTCAGACGGAGGGGGGGCGTCCTACAATGAGCAGTTCTTC. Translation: CASSSDGGGASYNEQFF.

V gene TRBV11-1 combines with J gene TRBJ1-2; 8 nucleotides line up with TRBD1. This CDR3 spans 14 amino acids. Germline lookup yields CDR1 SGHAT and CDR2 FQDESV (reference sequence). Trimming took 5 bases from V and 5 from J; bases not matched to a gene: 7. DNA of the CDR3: TGTGCCAGCAGCCTAACCGGACAGGGATATGGCTACACCTTC. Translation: CASSLTGQGYGYTF.

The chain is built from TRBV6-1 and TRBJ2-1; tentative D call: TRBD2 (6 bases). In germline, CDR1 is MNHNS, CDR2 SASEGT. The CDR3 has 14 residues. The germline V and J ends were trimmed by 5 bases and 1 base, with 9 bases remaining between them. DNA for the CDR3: TGTGCCAGCAGTAAGGGAGGTTCCTACAATGAGCAGTTCTTC. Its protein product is CASSKGGSYNEQFF.

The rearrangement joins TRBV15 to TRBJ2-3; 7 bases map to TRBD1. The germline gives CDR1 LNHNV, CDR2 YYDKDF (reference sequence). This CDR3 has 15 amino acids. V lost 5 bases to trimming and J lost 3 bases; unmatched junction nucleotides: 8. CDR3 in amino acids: CATSVGGTGTDTQYF. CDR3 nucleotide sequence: TGTGCCACCAGCGTAGGGGGCACTGGGACAGATACGCAGTATTTT.

CDR3 sequence (DNA): TGTGCCTGGATTAGGCACACCGGGGAGCTGTTTTTT. Translating gives CAWIRHTGELFF. V gene TRBV30 combines with J gene TRBJ2-2; D gene unclear. Trimming stripped 4 bases from V and 3 bases from J, with 6 bases between. This CDR3 is 12 amino acids long. Germline values: CDR1 GTSNPN, CDR2 SVGIG (reference sequence).

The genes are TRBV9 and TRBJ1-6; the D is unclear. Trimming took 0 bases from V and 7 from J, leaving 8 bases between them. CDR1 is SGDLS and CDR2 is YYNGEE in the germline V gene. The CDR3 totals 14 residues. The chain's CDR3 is CASSVAYRNSPLHF. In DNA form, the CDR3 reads TGTGCCAGCAGCGTAGCCTATAGAAATTCACCCCTCCACTTT.

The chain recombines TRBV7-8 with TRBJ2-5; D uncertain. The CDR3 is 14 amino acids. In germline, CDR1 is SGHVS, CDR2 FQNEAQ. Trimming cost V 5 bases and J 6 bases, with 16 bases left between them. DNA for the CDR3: TGTGCCAGCAGCCAGGCTGGGGATCTGCAGACCCAGTACTTC. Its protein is CASSQAGDLQTQYF.

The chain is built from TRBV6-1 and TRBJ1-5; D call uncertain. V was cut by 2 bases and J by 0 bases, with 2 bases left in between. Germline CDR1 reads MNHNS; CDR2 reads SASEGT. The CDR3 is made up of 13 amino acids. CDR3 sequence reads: CASSEFSNQPQHF. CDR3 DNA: TGTGCCAGCAGTGAATTTAGCAATCAGCCCCAGCATTTT.

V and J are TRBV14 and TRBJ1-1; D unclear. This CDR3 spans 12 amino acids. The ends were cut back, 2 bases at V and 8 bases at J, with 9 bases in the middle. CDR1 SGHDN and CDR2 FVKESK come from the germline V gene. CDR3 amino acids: CASSQNSIEAFF. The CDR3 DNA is TGTGCCAGCAGCCAAAATTCCATCGAAGCTTTCTTT.

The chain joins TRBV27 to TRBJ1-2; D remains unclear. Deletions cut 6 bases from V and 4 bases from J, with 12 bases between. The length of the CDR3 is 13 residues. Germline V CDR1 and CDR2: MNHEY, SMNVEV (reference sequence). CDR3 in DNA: TGTGCCAGCAGCTCCTATCGAAGCTATGGCTACACCTTC. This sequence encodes CASSSYRSYGYTF.

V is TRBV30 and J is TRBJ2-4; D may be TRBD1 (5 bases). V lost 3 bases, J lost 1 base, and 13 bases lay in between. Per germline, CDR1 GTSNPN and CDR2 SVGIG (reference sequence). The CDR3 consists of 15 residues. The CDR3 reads CAWSISDIAKNIQYF. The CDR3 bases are TGTGCCTGGAGCATATCGGACATCGCCAAAAACATTCAGTACTTC.

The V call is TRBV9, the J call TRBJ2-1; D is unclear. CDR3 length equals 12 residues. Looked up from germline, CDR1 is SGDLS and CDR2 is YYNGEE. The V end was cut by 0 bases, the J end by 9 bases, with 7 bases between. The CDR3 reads CASSVGLAEQFF. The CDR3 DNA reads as TGTGCCAGCAGCGTAGGCTTGGCTGAGCAGTTCTTC.

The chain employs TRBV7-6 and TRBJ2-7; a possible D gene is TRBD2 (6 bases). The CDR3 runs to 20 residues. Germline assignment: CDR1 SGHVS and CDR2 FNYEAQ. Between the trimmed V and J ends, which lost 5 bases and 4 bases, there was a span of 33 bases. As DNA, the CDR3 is TGTGCCAGCAGCCCTAGGTCCTCTTTTGGCACCCCGGTTAGCGGATACGAGCAGTACTTC. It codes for CASSPRSSFGTPVSGYEQYF.

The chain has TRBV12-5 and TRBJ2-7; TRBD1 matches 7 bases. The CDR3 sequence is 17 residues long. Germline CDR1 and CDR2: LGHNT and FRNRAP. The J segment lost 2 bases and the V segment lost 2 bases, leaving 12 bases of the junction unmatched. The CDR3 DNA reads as TGTGCTAGTGGTTTGACCGTATCAACAGGGGTTCCCTACGAGCAGTACTTC. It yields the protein CASGLTVSTGVPYEQYF.

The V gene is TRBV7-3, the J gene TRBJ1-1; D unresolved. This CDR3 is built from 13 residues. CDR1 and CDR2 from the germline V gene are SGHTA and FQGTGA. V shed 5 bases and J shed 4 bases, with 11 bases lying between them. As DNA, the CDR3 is TGTGCCAGCAGCGACACGAGCAGCACTGAAGCTTTCTTT. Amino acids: CASSDTSSTEAFF.

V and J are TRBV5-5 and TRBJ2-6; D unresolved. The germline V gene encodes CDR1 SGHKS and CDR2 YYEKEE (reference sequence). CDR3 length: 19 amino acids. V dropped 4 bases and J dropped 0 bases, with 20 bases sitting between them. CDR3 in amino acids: CASSATVRSSGSGANVLTF. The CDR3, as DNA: TGTGCCAGCAGCGCGACCGTACGGAGTTCGGGCTCTGGGGCCAACGTCCTGACTTTC.

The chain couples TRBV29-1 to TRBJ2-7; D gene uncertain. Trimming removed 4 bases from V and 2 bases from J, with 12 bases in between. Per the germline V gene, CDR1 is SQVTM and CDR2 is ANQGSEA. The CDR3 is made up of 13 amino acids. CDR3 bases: TGCAGCGTTGGGGCTCCTAATACCTACGAGCAGTACTTC. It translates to CSVGAPNTYEQYF.

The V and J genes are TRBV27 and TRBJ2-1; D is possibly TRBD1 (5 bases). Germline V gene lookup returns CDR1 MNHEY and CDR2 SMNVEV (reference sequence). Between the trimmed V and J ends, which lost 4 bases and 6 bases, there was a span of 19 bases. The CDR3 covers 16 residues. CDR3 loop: CASSSQGSGRGNEQFF. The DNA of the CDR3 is TGTGCCAGCAGTTCTCAGGGAAGTGGAAGGGGCAATGAGCAGTTCTTC.

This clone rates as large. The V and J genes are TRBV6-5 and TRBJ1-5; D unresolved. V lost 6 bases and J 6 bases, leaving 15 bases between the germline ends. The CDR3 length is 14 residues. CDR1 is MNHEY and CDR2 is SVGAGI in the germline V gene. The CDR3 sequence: CASRADGVGQPQHF. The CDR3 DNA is TGTGCCAGCAGGGCCGACGGGGTCGGTCAGCCCCAGCATTTT.

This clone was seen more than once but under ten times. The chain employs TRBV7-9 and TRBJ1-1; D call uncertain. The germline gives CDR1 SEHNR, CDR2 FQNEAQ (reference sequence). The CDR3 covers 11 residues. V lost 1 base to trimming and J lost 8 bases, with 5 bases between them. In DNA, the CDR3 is TGTGCCAGCAGCTTAGGTTCCGAAGCTTTCTTT. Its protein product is CASSLGSEAFF.

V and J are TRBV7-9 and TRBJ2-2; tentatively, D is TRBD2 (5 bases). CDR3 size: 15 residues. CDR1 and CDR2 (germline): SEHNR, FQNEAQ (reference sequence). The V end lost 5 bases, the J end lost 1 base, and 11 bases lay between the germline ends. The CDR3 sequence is CASSKSGENTGELFF. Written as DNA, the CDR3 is TGTGCCAGCAGCAAATCCGGGGAGAACACCGGGGAGCTGTTTTTT.

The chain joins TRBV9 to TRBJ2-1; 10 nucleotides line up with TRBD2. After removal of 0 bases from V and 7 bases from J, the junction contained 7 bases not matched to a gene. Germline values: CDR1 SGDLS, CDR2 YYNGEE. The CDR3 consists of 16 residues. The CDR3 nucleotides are TGTGCCAGCAGCGTAGCCCCTAGCGGGGGTTTTAATGAGCAGTTCTTC. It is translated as CASSVAPSGGFNEQFF.

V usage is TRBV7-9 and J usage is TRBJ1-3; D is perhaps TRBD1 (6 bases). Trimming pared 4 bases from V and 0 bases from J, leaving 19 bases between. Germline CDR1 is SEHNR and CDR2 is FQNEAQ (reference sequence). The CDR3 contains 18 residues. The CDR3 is CASSSGRGGSFSGNTIYF. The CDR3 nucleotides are TGTGCCAGCAGCTCTGGCAGGGGAGGCTCCTTCTCTGGAAACACCATATATTTT.